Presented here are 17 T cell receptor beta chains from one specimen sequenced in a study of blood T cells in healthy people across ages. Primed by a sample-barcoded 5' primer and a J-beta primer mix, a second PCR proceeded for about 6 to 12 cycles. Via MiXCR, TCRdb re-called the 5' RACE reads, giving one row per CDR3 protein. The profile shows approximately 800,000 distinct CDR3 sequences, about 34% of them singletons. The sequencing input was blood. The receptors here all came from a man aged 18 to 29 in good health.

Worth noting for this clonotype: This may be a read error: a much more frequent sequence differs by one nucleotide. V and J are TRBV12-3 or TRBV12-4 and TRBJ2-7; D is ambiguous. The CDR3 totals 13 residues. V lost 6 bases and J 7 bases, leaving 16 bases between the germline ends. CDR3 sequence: CASSQPGGDEQYF. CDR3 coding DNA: TGTGCCAGCAGCCAACCGGGTGGGGATGAGCAGTACTTC.

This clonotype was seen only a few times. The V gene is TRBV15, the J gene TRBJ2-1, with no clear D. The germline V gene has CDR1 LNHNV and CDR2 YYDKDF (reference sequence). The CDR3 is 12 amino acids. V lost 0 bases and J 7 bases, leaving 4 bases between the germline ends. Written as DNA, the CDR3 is TGTGCCACCAGCAGAGATCTGAATGAGCAGTTCTTC. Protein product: CATSRDLNEQFF. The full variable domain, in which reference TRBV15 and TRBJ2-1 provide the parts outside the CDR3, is DAMVIQNPRYQVTQFGKPVTLSCSQTLNHNVMYWYQQKSSQAPKLLFHYYDKDFNNEADTPDNFQSRRPNTSFCFLDIRSPGLGDTAMYLCATSRDLNEQFFGPGTRLTVL.

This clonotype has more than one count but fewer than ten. CDR3 nucleotides: TGTGCCAGCAGCTTATTAGGTTACAATGAGCAGTTCTTC. This sequence encodes CASSLLGYNEQFF. The chain combines TRBV7-2 with TRBJ2-1, with D unclear. Germline CDR1 and CDR2: SGHTA and FQGNSA. CDR3 length: 13 amino acids. The V gene lost 2 bases and the J gene lost 4 bases, with 6 bases spanning the gap.

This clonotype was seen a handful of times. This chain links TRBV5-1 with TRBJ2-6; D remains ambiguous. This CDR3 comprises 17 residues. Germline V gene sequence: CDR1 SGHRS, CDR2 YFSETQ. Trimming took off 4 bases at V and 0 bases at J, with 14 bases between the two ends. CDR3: CASSLTGRRSGANVLTF. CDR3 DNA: TGCGCCAGCAGCCTTACGGGTAGGCGCTCTGGGGCCAACGTCCTGACTTTC. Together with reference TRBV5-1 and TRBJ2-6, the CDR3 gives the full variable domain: KAGVTQTPRYLIKTRGQQVTLSCSPISGHRSVSWYQQTPGQGLQFLFEYFSETQRNKGNFPGRFSGRQFSNSRSEMNVSTLELGDSALYLCASSLTGRRSGANVLTFGAGSRLTVL.

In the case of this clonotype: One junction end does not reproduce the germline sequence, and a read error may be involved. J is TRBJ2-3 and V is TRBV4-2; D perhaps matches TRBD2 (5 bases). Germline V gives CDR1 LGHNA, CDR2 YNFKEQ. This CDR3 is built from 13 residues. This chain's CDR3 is CASIQPPSGTQYF. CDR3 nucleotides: TGTGCCAGCATCCAACCCCCGTCGGGGACGCAGTATTTT.

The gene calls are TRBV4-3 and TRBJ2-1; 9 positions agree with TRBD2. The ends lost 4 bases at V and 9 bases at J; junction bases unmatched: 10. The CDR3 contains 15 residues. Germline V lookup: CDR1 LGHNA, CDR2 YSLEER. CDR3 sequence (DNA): TGCGCCAGCAGCCCCGTAGGACTAGCGTTAGGTGAGCAGTTCTTC. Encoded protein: CASSPVGLALGEQFF.

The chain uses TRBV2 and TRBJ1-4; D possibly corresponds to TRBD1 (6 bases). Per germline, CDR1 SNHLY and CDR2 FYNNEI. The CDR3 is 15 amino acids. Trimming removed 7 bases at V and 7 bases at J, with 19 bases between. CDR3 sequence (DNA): TGTGCCAGCAACCTCGGACAGCGCAAAATTGAAAAACTGTTTTTT. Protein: CASNLGQRKIEKLFF.

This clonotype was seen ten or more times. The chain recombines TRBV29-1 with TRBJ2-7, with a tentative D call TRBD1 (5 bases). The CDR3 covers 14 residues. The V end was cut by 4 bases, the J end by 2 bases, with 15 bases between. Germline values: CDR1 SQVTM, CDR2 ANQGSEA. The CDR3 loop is CSVVLRAGTYEQYF. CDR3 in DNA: TGCAGCGTTGTTCTCAGGGCCGGTACCTACGAGCAGTACTTC.

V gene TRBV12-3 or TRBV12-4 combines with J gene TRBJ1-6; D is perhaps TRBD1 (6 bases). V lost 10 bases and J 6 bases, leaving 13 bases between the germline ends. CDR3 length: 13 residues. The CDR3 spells CATRQDFNSPLHF. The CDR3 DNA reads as TGTGCCACACGACAGGACTTTAATTCACCCCTCCACTTT.

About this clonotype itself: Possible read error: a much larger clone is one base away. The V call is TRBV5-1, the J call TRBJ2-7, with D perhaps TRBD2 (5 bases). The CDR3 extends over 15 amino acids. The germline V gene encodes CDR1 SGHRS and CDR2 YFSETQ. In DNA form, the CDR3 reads TGCGCCAGCAGCACACAAGCGGAGTCCTACAATGAGCGGTACTTC. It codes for CASSTQAESYNERYF.

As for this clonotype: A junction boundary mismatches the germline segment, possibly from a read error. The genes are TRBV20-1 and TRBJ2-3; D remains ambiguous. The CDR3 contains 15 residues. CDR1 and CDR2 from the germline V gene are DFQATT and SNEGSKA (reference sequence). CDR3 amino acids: CSARDLFRPADTRYF. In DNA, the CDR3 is TGCAGTGCTAGAGATCTTTTCCGTCCCGCAGATACGCGGTATTTT.

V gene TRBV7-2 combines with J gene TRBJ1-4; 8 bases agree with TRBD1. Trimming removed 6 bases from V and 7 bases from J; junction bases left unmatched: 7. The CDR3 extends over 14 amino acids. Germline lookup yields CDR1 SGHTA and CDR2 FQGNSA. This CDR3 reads CASRPQGEGEKLFF. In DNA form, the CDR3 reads TGTGCCAGCAGGCCACAGGGGGAGGGTGAAAAACTGTTTTTT.

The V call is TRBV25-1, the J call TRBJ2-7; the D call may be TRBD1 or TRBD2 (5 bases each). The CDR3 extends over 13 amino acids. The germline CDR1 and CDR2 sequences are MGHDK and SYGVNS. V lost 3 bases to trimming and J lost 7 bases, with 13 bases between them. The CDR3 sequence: CASSEPGPLEQYF. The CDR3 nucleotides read TGTGCCAGCAGTGAGCCGGGACCCCTAGAGCAGTACTTC.

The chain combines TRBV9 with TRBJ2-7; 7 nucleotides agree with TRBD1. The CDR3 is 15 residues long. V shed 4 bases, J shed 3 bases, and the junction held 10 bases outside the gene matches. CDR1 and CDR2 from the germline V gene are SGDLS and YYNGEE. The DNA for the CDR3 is TGTGCCAGCAGCTTCTCCTGGGGGACAGACTACGAGCAGTACTTC. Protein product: CASSFSWGTDYEQYF.

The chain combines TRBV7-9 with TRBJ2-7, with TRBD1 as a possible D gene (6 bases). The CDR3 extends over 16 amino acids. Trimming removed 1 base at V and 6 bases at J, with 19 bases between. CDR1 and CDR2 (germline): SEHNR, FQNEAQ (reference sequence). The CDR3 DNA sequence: TGTGCCAGCAGCTTAGGTCTGACAGGTGACCTCGTCGAGCAGTACTTC. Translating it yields CASSLGLTGDLVEQYF.

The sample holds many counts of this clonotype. CDR3: CASSEEVSGANVLTF. Written as DNA, the CDR3 is TGTGCCAGCAGTGAAGAAGTCTCTGGGGCCAACGTCCTGACTTTC. The rearrangement uses TRBV6-1 and TRBJ2-6, with D unresolved. This CDR3 region has 15 residues. Germline lookup yields CDR1 MNHNS and CDR2 SASEGT. Trimming cost V 1 base and J 0 bases, with 4 bases left between them.

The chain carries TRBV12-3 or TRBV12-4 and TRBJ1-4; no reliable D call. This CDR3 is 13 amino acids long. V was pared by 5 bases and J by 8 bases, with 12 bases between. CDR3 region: CASSDIRREKLFF. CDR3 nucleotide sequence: TGTGCCAGCAGTGATATTAGAAGGGAAAAACTGTTTTTT.